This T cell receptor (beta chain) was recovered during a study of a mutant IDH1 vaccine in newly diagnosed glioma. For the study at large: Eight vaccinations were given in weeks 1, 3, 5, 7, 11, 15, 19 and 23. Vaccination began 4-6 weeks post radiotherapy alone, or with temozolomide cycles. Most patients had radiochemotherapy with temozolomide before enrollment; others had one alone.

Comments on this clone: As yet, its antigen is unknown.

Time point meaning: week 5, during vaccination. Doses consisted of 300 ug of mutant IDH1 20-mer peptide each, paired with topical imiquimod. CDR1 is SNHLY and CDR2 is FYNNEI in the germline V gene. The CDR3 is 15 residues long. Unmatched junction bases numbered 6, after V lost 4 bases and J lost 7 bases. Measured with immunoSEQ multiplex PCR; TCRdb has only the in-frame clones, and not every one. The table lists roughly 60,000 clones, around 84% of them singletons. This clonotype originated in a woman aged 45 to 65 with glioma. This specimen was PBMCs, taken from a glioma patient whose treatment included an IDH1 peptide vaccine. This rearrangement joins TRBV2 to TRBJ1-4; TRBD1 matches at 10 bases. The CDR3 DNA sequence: TGTGCCAGCAGTGGCCTCGGGGACAGGGGTGAAAAACTGTTTTTT. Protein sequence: CASSGLGDRGEKLFF.